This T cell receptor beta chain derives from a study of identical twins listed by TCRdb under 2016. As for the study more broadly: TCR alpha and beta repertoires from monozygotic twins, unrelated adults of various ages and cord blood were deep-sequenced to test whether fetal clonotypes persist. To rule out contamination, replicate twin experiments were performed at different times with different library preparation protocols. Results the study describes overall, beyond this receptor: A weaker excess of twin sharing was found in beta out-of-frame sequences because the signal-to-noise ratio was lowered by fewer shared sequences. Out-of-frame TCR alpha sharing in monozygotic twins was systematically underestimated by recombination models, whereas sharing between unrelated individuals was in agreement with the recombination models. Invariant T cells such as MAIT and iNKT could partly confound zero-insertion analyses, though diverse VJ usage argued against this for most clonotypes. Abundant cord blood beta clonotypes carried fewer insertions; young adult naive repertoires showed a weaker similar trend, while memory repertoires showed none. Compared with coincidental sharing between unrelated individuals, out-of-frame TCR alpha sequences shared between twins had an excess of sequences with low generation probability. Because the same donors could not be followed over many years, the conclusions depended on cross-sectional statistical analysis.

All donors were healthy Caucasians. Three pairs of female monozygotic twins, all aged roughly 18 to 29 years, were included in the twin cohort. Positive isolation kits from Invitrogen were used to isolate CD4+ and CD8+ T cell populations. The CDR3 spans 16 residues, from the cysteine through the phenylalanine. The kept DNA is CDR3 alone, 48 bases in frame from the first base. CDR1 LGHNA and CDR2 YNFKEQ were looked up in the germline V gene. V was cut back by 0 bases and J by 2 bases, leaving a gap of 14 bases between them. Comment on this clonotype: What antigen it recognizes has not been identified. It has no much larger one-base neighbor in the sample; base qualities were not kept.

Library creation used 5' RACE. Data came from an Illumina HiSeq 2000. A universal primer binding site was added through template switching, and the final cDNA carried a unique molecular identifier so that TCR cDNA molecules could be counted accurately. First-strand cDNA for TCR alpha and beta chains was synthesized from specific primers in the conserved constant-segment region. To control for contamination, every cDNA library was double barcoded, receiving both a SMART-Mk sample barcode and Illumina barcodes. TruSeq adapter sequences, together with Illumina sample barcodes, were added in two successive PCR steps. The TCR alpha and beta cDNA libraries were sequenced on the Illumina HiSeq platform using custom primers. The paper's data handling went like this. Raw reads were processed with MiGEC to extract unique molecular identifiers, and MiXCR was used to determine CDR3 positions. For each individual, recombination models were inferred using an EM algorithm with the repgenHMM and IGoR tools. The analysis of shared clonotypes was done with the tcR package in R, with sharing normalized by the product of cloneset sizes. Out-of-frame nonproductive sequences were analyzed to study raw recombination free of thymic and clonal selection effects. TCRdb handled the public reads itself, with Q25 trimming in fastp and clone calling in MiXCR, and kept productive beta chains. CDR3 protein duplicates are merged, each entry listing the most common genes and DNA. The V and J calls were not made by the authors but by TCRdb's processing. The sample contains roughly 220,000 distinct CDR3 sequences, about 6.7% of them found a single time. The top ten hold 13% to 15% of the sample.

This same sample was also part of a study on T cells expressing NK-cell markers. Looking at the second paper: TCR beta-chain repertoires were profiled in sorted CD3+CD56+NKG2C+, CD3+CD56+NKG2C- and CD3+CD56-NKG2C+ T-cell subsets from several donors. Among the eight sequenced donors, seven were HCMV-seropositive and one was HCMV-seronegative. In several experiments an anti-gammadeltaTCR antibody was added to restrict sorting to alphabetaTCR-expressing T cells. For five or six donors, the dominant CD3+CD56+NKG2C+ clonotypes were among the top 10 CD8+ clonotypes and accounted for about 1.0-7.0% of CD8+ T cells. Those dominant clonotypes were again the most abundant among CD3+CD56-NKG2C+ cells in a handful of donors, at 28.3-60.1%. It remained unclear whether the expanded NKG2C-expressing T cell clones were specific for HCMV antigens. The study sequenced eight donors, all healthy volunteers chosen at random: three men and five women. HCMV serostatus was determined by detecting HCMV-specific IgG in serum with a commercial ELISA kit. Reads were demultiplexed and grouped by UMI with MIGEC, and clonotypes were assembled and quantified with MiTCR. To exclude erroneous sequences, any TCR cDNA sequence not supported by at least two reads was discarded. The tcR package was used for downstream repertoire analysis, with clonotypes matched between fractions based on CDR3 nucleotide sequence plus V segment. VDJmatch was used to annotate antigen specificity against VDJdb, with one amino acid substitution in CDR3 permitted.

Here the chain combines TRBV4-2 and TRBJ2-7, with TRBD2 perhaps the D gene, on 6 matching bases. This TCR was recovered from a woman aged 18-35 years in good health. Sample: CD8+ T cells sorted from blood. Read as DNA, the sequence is TGTGCCAGCAGCCAAGAGTCCGGCGGGGCCGCCTACGAGCAGTACTTC. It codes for CASSQESGGAAYEQYF.